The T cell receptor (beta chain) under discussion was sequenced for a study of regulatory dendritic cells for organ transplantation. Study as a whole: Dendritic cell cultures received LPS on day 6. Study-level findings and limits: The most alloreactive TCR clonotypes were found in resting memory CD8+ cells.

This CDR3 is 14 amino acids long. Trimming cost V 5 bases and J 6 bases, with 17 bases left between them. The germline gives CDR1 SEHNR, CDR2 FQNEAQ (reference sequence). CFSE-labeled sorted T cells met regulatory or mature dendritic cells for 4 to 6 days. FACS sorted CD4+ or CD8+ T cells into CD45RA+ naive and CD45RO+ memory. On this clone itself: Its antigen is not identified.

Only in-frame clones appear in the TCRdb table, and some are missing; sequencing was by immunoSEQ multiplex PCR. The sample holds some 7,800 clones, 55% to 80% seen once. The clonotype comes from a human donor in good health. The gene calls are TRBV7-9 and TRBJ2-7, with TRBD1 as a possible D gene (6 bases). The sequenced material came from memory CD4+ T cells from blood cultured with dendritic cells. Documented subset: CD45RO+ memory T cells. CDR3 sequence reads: CASSLLTGLGEQYF. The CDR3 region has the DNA TGTGCCAGCAGCCTTCTCACAGGGTTGGGCGAGCAGTACTTC.